This T cell receptor beta chain was documented in a study of T-cell reconstitution after alpha-beta-depleted transplantation in children. The CDR3 is 11 residues long. V shed 6 bases and J shed 6 bases, with 9 bases lying between them. Unique molecular identifiers were used to barcode this TCRbeta library. A single record per CDR3 protein comes from TCRdb applying MiXCR to the PCR reads. The sample holds some 490,000 distinct CDR3 sequences; approximately 12% are singletons and the top ten take under 7%. Ten or more counts support this clonotype. This clonotype was obtained from a human donor who donated a stem cell graft to a child with combined immunodeficiency. Sample: PBMCs from the stem cell graft donor, taken from the stem cell graft. The chain employs TRBV12-3 or TRBV12-4 and TRBJ2-7, with D perhaps TRBD1 or TRBD2 (5 bases each). In nucleotides, the CDR3 is TGTGCCAGCAGAGGGGCGGGCGAGCAGTACTTC. This codes for CASRGAGEQYF.